The entry below gives a single TCR beta chain sequence along with its context. Its target is not known. The data were taken from a study of shared clonotypes between healthy human individuals. Overall study findings and caveats: The low donor count limited represented genetic and exposure-history diversity. Rarefaction demonstrated incomplete sorted-subset sequencing despite large depth.

Genomic DNA of every subset was divided equally among multiple immunoSEQ plates. Clones were read by immunoSEQ multiplex PCR, and TCRdb kept only the in-frame ones, dropping some. The sample lists roughly 640,000 clones, approximately 74% occurring once. Subsets obtained from CD4+ cells comprised CD45RA+ naive and CD45RA-negative memory cells. CDR3 length: 15 residues. In germline, CDR1 is MNHNS, CDR2 SASEGT. Between the trimmed V and J ends, which lost 6 bases and 1 base, there was a span of 15 bases. The gene calls are TRBV6-1 and TRBJ1-1, with a weak D call TRBD1 (5 bases). This clonotype was sampled from a woman aged 25 to 45 in good health. The material sequenced was memory CD4+ T cells sorted from blood. The subset was: CD45RA-negative fraction. CDR3 loop: CASSPRTGGNTEAFF. The CDR3 DNA follows: TGTGCCAGCAGCCCCAGAACAGGTGGGAACACTGAAGCTTTCTTT.